This T cell receptor beta chain was sequenced in a study of a mutant IDH1 vaccine in newly diagnosed glioma. Study overall: Antecedent treatment encompassed radiotherapy, temozolomide, or their combination; the majority received both.

The count of this clone is one. What it recognizes is unknown. The time point here: week 47, end of study. Topical imiquimod accompanied each vaccine dose, which consisted of 300 ug of mutant IDH1 20-mer peptide. At weeks 1, 3, 5, 7, 11, 15, 19 and 23, patients received a vaccination, eight in all. Using immunoSEQ multiplex PCR, the repertoire was profiled, and TCRdb retains in-frame clones only, with some absent. The sample has around 60,000 clones, roughly 80% seen once. The V end lost 2 bases, the J end lost 8 bases, and 15 bases lay between the germline ends. Germline V lookup: CDR1 MNHNS, CDR2 SASEGT. The CDR3 consists of 14 residues.

V and J are TRBV6-1 and TRBJ1-2; a possible D gene is TRBD1 (6 bases). Here the sequenced sample was PBMCs, taken from a glioma patient whose treatment included an IDH1 peptide vaccine. This TCR was sampled from a man aged 30-40 years with glioma. Here the CDR3 reads CASSEYGTNLGYTF. DNA for the CDR3: TGTGCCAGCAGTGAATACGGGACAAACTTGGGCTACACCTTC.